The 16 T cell receptor beta chains presented below share a single source sample, sequenced in a study of molecular identifiers for immune sequencing clone quantification. TCRdb re-called the PCR reads with MiXCR, one entry per CDR3 protein. The sample holds approximately 97,000 distinct CDR3 sequences, roughly 24% seen once. The sample taken for sequencing was naive CD8+ T cells from blood, with Jurkat cell RNA spiked in. Subset denoted: FACS-sorted CD8+CD4-CCR7+CD45RA+ naive T cells. The receptors stem from a human donor in good health. Some libraries in this study had Jurkat cell RNA spiked in.

This clonotype occurred many times. The V gene is TRBV7-2, the J gene TRBJ2-5, with a possible D match to TRBD2 (6 bases). Per the germline V gene, CDR1 is SGHTA and CDR2 is FQGNSA. This CDR3 contains 15 residues. Deletions cut 5 bases from V and 5 bases from J, with 18 bases between. The CDR3 protein is CASSPGTSSVETQYF. DNA of the CDR3: TGTGCCAGCAGCCCCGGTACTAGCAGTGTGGAGACCCAGTACTTC.

This clonotype was recorded many times. V and J are TRBV6-2 or TRBV6-3 and TRBJ1-5, with 9 bases lining up with TRBD1. CDR1 and CDR2 (germline): MNHEY, SVGEGT. This CDR3 is 16 amino acids long. Trimming removed 5 bases from V and 5 bases from J; junction bases left unmatched: 10. CDR3 bases: TGTGCCAGCAGTCCTCCCCGGACAGGGGTTTATCAGCCCCAGCATTTT. Protein sequence: CASSPPRTGVYQPQHF.

This clonotype has only a few counts. The chain carries TRBV19 and TRBJ2-1, with 11 bases fitting TRBD2. Looked up from germline, CDR1 is LNHDA and CDR2 is SQIVND (reference sequence). Losses at the gene ends were 6 bases for V and 5 bases for J; bases not matched to a gene: 6. The CDR3 totals 15 residues. The CDR3: CASRLTSGGHNEQFF. The CDR3 DNA is TGTGCCAGTAGACTCACTAGCGGGGGCCACAATGAGCAGTTCTTC.

The V call is TRBV3-1, the J call TRBJ1-3; no reliable D call. V was shortened by 5 bases and J by 0 bases, with 17 bases between the two germline ends. The CDR3 consists of 17 residues. CDR1 and CDR2 (germline): LGHDT, YNNKEL (reference sequence). The CDR3 spells CASSAHGGIRSGNTIYF. Here the CDR3 DNA reads TGTGCCAGCAGCGCCCATGGTGGTATACGCTCTGGAAACACCATATATTTT. The variable domain in full, with the rest retrieved from reference TRBV3-1 and TRBJ1-3, is DTAVSQTPKYLVTQMGNDKSIKCEQNLGHDTMYWYKQDSKKFLKIMFSYNNKELIINETVPNRFSPKSPDKAHLNLHINSLELGDSAVYFCASSAHGGIRSGNTIYFGEGSWLTVV.

Remarks on this clonotype: A read error is likely, as this CDR3 ends without the conserved phenylalanine or tryptophan. The V and J genes are TRBV29-1 and TRBJ2-1, with 7 bases that match TRBD2. Germline CDR1 reads SQVTM; CDR2 reads ANQGSEA. The CDR3 has 15 residues. V was pared by 6 bases and J by 12 bases, with 20 bases of the junction left unmatched. CDR3 amino acids: CSVEGPGGGEGAQFV. For the CDR3, the DNA is TGCAGCGTGGAGGGACCTGGCGGGGGTGAAGGTGCGCAGTTCGTC.

Comments on this clonotype: This sequence may be a read error, since a much larger clone differs from it by one base. The J gene is TRBJ2-3, the V gene TRBV27; the D gene could be TRBD1 or TRBD2 (5 bases each). The CDR3 loop spans 16 amino acids. CDR1 is MNHEY and CDR2 is SMNVEV in the germline V gene (reference sequence). The CDR3 loop reads CASSFRVGPSKDTQYF. Written as DNA, the CDR3 is TGTGCCAGCAGTTTCCGGGTGGGGCCTAGCAAAGATACGCAGTATTTT.

CDR3 DNA sequence: TGTGCCTGGACCAAAAAAAACAGGGGGCCTATCTCTGGAAACACCATATATTTT. This gives the protein CAWTKKNRGPISGNTIYF. V usage is TRBV30 and J usage is TRBJ1-3; 9 bases are shared with TRBD1. Per germline, CDR1 GTSNPN and CDR2 SVGIG (reference sequence). Trimming at V came to 4 bases and at J to 0 bases, leaving 13 bases not matched to a gene. This CDR3 has 18 residues.

The V and J genes are TRBV6-5 and TRBJ2-1; 7 bases align to TRBD1. This CDR3 region has 13 residues. From germline, CDR1 is MNHEY and CDR2 SVGAGI. V shed 11 bases, J shed 5 bases, and the junction held 9 bases outside the gene matches. CDR3 nucleotides: TGTGCCTTGGGGATGCAGGGGGACAATGAGCAGTTCTTC. It codes for CALGMQGDNEQFF.

This clonotype was detected a few times. The V and J genes are TRBV2 and TRBJ2-7; 8 positions match TRBD1. The CDR3 has 13 residues. The V gene's germline CDR1 is SNHLY and CDR2 FYNNEI. The junction had 4 bases not matched to a gene; V was cut back by 8 bases and J by 1 base. CDR3 residues: CASLGTGSYEQYF. In DNA form, the CDR3 reads TGTGCCAGCCTCGGGACAGGTTCCTACGAGCAGTACTTC.

On this clonotype itself: A much larger clone lies one base from this, so it may be a read error. The J gene is TRBJ2-2, the V gene TRBV27, with D possibly being TRBD2 (6 bases). The CDR3 spans 14 residues. The germline gives CDR1 MNHEY, CDR2 SMNVEV (reference sequence). The CDR3 sequence: CASMRRGNTGGLFF. The CDR3 DNA sequence: TGTGCCAGCATGAGGAGGGGAAACACCGGGGGGCTGTTTTTT.

As to this clonotype: Given a much more abundant clone one base away, this may be a read error. This chain links TRBV29-1 with TRBJ2-3; no clear D. TRBJ1-5 matches the DNA end more closely, so the J call is doubtful. This CDR3 comprises 15 residues. Per the germline V gene, CDR1 is SQVTM and CDR2 is ANQGSEA. The CDR3 region has the DNA TGCAGCGTTGTCGGAGCGGAACTTACCACAGATACGCAGCATTTT. It yields the protein CSVVGAELTTDTQHF.

This clonotype was counted only a few times. J is TRBJ1-5 and V is TRBV27, with 8 nucleotides matching TRBD1. V shed 4 bases, J shed 6 bases, and the junction held 8 bases outside the gene matches. The CDR3 is made up of 15 amino acids. Germline lookup yields CDR1 MNHEY and CDR2 SMNVEV (reference sequence). In DNA, the CDR3 is TGTGCCAGCAGTTCACGCTCAGGGGGCCTTCAGCCCCAGCATTTT. Translating it yields CASSSRSGGLQPQHF.

Comment on this clonotype: With a much larger clone just one base away, this may be a read error. This chain joins TRBV18 and TRBJ2-5; 8 bases map to TRBD2. Looked up from germline, CDR1 is KGHSH and CDR2 is LQKENI. The CDR3 runs to 15 residues. In nucleotides, the CDR3 is TGTGCCAGCACTGATACTAGCGGATATGGAGAGCCCCAGTACTTC. It is translated as CASTDTSGYGEPQYF.

V gene TRBV3-1 combines with J gene TRBJ2-3; 9 positions agree with TRBD2. V shed 0 bases and J 0 bases; nucleotides not matched to a gene: 22. The CDR3 contains 23 residues. Germline loops: CDR1 LGHDT, CDR2 YNNKEL (reference sequence). The CDR3: CASSQEGVIGGGVKVSSTDTQYF. The DNA of the CDR3 is TGTGCCAGCAGCCAAGAAGGCGTAATTGGCGGGGGGGTGAAAGTCTCTAGCACAGATACGCAGTATTTT.

Comment on this clonotype: This may be a read error, as it is one base from a much larger clone. This chain uses TRBV27 with TRBJ1-5, with 8 bases identical to TRBD1. The CDR3 is 14 residues long. From germline, CDR1 is MNHEY and CDR2 SMNVEV (reference sequence). CDR3 DNA sequence: TGTGCCAGCAGTTTGCAGGGGGCTAATCAGCCCCGGCATTTT. This sequence encodes CASSLQGANQPRHF.

Points on this clonotype: A much larger clone lies a single base off, so this may be a read error. V is TRBV28 and J is TRBJ2-7; D not certain. The CDR3 has 12 amino acids. The germline gives CDR1 MDHEN, CDR2 SYDVKM. Here the CDR3 DNA reads TGTCCCAGCAGCCGTGGGAAATACGAGCAGTACTTC. Residues: CPSSRGKYEQYF. Supplemented by reference TRBV28 and TRBJ2-7, the full variable domain reads DVKVTQSSRYLVKRTGEKVFLECVQDMDHENMFWYRQDPGLGLRLIYFSYDVKMKEKGDIPEGYSVSREKKERFSLILESASTNQTSMYLCPSSRGKYEQYFGPGTRLTVT.